This TCR beta chain was profiled in a study of blood T cell repertoires in COVID-19. Study overall: The United States, Italy and Spain provided the acute and convalescent COVID-19 samples. Nucleic acid was either cDNA or gDNA, and it came from T cells, B-cell-depleted T cells, or PBMCs.

Profiled with immunoSEQ multiplex PCR; TCRdb holds only in-frame clones, not every one. The table has roughly 200,000 clones, 79% seen once. Seattle-derived patients entered the study during active infection and were followed longitudinally. Germline values: CDR1 SGDLS, CDR2 YYNGEE. Trimming took 4 bases from V and 6 from J; bases not matched to a gene: 6. This CDR3 spans 14 amino acids. This sequence was found in a woman aged 40-49 years with COVID-19, enrolled during active disease. Sequences were obtained from peripheral blood. The chain joins TRBV9 to TRBJ1-5; 8 positions match TRBD1. Here the CDR3 reads CASSFGQGTQPQHF. The CDR3 DNA is TGTGCCAGCAGCTTCGGACAGGGTACTCAGCCCCAGCATTTT.